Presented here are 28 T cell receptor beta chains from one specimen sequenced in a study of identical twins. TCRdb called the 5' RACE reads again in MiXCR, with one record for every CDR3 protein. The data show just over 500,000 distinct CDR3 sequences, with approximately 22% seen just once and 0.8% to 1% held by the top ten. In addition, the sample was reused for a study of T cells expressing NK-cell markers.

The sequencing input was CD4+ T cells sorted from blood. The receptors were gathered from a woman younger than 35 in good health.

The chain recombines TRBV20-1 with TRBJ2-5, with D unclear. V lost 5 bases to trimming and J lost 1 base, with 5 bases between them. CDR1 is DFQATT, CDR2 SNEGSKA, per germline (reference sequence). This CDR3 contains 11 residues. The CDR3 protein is CSAQIQETQYF. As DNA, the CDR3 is TGCAGTGCTCAAATCCAAGAGACCCAGTACTTC.

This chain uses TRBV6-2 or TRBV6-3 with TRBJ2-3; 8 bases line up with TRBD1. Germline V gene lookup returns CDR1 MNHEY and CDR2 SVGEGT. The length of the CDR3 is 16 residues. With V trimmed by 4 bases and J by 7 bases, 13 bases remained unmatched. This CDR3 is CASSSLLDRDKNTQYF. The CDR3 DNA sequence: TGTGCCAGCAGTTCCCTACTGGACAGGGACAAGAATACGCAGTATTTT.

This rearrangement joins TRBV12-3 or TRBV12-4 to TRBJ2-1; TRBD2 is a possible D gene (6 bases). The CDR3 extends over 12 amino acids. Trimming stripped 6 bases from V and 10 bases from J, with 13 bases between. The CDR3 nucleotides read TGTGCCAGCAGGATGTTGGGGAGGGAGCAGTTCTTC. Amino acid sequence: CASRMLGREQFF.

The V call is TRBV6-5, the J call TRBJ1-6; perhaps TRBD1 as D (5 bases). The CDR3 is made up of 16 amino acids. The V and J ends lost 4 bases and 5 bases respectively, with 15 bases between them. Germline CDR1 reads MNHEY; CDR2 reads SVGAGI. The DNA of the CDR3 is TGTGCCAGCAGTTTATTGGGGACTTTCCATAATTCACCCCTCCACTTT. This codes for CASSLLGTFHNSPLHF.

Written as DNA, the CDR3 is TGTGCCAGCAGCTTAACCGGGACGCCCCTAAACACCATATATTTT. Translation gives CASSLTGTPLNTIYF. This rearrangement joins TRBV7-2 to TRBJ1-3, with TRBD1 as a possible D gene (5 bases). The V gene lost 2 bases and the J gene lost 6 bases, with 14 bases spanning the gap. Germline V gene data show CDR1 as SGHTA and CDR2 as FQGNSA. The CDR3 totals 15 residues. Full variable domain (missing parts from reference TRBV7-2 and TRBJ1-3): GAGVSQSPSNKVTEKGKDVELRCDPISGHTALYWYRQSLGQGLEFLIYFQGNSAPDKSGLPSDRFSAERTGGSVSTLTIQRTQQEDSAVYLCASSLTGTPLNTIYFGEGSWLTVV.

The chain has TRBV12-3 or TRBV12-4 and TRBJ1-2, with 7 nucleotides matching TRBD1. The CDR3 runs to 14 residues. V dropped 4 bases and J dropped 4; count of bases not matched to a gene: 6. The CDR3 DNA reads TGTGCCAGCAGTTCGCCGGGACAGCTCTATGGCTACACCTTC. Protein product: CASSSPGQLYGYTF.

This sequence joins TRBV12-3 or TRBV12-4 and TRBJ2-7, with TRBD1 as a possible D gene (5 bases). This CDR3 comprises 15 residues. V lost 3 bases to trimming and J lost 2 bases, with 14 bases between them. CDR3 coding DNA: TGTGCCAGCAGTTTTCAGGGCAGTTCCCCCTACGAGCAGTACTTC. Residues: CASSFQGSSPYEQYF.

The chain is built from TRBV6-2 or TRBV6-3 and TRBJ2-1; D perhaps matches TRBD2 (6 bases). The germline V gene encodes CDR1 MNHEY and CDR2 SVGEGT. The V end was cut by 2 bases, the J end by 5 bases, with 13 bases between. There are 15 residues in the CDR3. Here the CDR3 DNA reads TGTGCCAGCAGTTACGAGATAGCGGCCAACAATGAGCAGTTCTTC. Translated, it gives CASSYEIAANNEQFF.

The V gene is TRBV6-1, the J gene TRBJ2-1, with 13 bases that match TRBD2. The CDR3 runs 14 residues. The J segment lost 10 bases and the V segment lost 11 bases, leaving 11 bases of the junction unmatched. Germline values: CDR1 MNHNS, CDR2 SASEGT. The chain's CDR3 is CAASGLAGSAEQFF. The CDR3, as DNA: TGTGCCGCTTCGGGACTAGCGGGGAGTGCCGAGCAGTTCTTC.

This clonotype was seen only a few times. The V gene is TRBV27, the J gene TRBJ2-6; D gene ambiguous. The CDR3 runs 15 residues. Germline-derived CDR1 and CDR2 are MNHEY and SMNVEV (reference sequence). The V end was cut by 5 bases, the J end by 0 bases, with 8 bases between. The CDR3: CASSPQPSGANVLTF. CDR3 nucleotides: TGTGCCAGCAGTCCCCAGCCCTCTGGGGCCAACGTCCTGACTTTC.

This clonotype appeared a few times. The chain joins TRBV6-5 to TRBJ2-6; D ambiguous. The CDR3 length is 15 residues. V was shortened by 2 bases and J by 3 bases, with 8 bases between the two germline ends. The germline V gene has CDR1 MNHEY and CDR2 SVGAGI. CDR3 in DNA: TGTGCCAGCAGTTACGGCTCGGTTGGGGCCAACGTCCTGACTTTC. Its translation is CASSYGSVGANVLTF.

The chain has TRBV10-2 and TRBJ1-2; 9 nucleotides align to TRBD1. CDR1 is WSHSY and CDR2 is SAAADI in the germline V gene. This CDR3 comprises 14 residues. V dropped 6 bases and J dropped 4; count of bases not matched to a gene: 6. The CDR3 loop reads CASRGTGRGYGYTF. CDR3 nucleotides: TGCGCCAGCAGGGGGACAGGGAGAGGCTATGGCTACACCTTC.

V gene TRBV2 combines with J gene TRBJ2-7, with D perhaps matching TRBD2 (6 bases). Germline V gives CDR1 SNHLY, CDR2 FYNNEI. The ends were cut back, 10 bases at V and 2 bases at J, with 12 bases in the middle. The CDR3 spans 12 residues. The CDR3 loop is CATSGPTYEQYF. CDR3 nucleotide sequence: TGTGCCACCAGCGGGCCTACCTACGAGCAGTACTTC.

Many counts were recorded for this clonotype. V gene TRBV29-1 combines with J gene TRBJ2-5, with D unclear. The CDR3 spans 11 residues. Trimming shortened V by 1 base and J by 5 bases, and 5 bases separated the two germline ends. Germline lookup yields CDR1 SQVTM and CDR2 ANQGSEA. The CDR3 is CSVEGLETQYF. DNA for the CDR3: TGCAGCGTTGAAGGGTTGGAGACCCAGTACTTC.

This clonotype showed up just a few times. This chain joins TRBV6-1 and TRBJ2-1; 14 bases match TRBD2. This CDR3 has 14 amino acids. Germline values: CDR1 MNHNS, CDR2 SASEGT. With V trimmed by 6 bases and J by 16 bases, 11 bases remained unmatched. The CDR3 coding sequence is TGTGCCAGCAGGTCGGGACTAGCGGGGGTGAGGGTTTTCTTC. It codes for CASRSGLAGVRVFF.

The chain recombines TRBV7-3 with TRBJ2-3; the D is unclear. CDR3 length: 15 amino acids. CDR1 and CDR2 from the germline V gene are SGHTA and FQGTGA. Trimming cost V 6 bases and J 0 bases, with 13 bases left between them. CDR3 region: CASSYLPTSTDTQYF. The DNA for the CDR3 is TGTGCCAGCAGTTATCTACCAACTAGCACAGATACGCAGTATTTT.

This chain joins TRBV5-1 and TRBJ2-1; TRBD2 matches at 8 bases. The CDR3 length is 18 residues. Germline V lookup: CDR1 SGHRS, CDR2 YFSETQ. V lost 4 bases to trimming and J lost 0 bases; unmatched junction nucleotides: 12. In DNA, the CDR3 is TGCGCCAGCAGCCGGGGACTAGTTTCCTTGAACTCCTACAATGAGCAGTTCTTC. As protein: CASSRGLVSLNSYNEQFF. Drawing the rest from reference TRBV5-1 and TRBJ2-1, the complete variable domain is KAGVTQTPRYLIKTRGQQVTLSCSPISGHRSVSWYQQTPGQGLQFLFEYFSETQRNKGNFPGRFSGRQFSNSRSEMNVSTLELGDSALYLCASSRGLVSLNSYNEQFFGPGTRLTVL.

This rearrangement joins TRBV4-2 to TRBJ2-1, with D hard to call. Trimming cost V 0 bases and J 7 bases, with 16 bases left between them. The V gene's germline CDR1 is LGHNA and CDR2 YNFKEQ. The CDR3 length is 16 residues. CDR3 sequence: CASSQDAILEGNEQFF. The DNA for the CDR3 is TGTGCCAGCAGCCAAGATGCAATCCTAGAAGGGAATGAGCAGTTCTTC.

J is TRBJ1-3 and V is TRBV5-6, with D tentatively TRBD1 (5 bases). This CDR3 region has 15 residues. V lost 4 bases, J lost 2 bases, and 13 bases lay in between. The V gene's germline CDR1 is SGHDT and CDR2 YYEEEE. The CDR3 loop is CASSNDRQPGNTIYF. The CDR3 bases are TGTGCCAGCAGCAACGACAGACAACCTGGAAACACCATATATTTT.

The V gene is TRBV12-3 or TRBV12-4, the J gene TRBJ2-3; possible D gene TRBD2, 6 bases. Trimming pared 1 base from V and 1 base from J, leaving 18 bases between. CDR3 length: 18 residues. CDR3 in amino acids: CASSLVSGWLAGTDTQYF. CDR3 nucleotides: TGTGCCAGCAGTTTAGTGAGCGGATGGTTAGCGGGCACAGATACGCAGTATTTT.

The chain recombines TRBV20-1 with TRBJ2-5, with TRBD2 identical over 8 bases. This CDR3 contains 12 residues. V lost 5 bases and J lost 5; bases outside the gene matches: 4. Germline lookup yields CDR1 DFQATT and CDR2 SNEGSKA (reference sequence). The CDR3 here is CSAEREYETQYF. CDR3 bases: TGCAGTGCTGAGCGGGAGTATGAGACCCAGTACTTC.

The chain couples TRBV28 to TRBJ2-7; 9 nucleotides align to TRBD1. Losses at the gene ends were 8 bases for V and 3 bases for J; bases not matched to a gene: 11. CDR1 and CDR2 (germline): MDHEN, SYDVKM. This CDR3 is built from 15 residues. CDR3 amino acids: CASPGWGQGRYEQYF. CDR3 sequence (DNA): TGTGCCAGCCCCGGGTGGGGACAGGGTCGCTACGAGCAGTACTTC. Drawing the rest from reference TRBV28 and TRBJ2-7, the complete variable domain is DVKVTQSSRYLVKRTGEKVFLECVQDMDHENMFWYRQDPGLGLRLIYFSYDVKMKEKGDIPEGYSVSREKKERFSLILESASTNQTSMYLCASPGWGQGRYEQYFGPGTRLTVT.

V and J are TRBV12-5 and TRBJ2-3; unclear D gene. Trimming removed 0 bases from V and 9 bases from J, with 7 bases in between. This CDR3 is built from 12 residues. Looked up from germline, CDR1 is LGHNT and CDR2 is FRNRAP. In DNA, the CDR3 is TGTGCTAGTGGTTTGGTAGCCGGAACGCAGTATTTT. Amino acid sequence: CASGLVAGTQYF.

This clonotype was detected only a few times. Here the CDR3 reads CASADSGENIQYF. The DNA of the CDR3 is TGTGCCAGCGCGGACAGTGGAGAAAACATTCAGTACTTC. The rearrangement joins TRBV28 to TRBJ2-4; TRBD1 is a possible D gene (6 bases). The germline V and J ends were trimmed by 8 bases and 5 bases, with 13 bases remaining between them. The germline V gene encodes CDR1 MDHEN and CDR2 SYDVKM. There are 13 residues in the CDR3.

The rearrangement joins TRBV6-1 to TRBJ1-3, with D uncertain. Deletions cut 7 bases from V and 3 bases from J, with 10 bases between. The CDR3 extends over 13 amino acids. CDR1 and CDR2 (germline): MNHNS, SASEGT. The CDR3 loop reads CASMRSLGNTIYF. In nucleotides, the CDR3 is TGTGCCAGCATGAGGTCTCTTGGAAACACCATATATTTT.

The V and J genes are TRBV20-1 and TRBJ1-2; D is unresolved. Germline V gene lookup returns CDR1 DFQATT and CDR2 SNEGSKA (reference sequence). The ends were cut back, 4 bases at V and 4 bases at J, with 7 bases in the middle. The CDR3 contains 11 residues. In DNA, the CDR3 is TGCAGTGCTAAGATTGGCTATGGCTACACCTTC. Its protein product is CSAKIGYGYTF.

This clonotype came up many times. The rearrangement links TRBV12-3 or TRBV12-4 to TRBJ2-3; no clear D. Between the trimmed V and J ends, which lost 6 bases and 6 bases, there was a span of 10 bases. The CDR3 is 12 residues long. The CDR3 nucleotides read TGTGCCAGCAGCCCTCAATCTGATACGCAGTATTTT. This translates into CASSPQSDTQYF.

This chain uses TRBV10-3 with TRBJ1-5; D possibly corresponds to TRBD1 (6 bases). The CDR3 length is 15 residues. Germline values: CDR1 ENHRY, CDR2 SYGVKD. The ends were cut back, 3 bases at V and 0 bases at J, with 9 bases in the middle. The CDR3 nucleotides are TGTGCCATCAGTGAACAGGGAAGTAGCAATCAGCCCCAGCATTTT. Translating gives CAISEQGSSNQPQHF.